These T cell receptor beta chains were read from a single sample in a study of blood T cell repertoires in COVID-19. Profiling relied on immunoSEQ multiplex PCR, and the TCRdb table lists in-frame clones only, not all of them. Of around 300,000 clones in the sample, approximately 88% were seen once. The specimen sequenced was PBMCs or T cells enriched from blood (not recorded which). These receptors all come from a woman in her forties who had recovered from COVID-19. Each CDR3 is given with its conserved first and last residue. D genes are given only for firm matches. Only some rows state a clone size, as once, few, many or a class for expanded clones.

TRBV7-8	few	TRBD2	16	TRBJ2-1	TGTGCCAGCAGCTCTACCGGGACTAGCGGCCTCAATGAGCAGTTCTTC	CASSSTGTSGLNEQFF
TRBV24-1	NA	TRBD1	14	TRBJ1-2	TGTGCCACCAGCGCACGACAGGGAAGCTATGGCTACACCTTC	CATSARQGSYGYTF
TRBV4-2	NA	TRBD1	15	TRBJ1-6	TGTGCCAGCAGCCAGCGACAGGGGGCTAATTCACCCCTCCACTTT	CASSQRQGANSPLHF
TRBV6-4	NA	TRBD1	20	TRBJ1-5	TGTGCCAGCCGTGTGAGACGGGATAGACAGGGCCTCTATAGCAATCAGCCCCAGCATTTT	CASRVRRDRQGLYSNQPQHF
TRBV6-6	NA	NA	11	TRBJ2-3	TGTGCCAGCAGCCGGGTCGATACGCAGTATTTT	CASSRVDTQYF
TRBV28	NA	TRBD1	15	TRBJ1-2	TGTGCCAGCAGTCCATCGACAGGGGGGAACTATGGCTACACCTTC	CASSPSTGGNYGYTF
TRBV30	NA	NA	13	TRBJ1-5	TGTGCCTGGAGTGGCGCAGGTGATCAGCCCCAGCATTTT	CAWSGAGDQPQHF
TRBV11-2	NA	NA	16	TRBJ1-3	TGTGCCAGCAGCTTAGATCTGCGGAGCTCTGGAAACACCATATATTTT	CASSLDLRSSGNTIYF
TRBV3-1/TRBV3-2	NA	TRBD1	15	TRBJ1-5	TGTGCCAGCAGCGGACCGGGACAGGGGTTACAGCCCCAGCATTTT	CASSGPGQGLQPQHF
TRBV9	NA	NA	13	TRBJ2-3	TGTGCCAGCAGCGAGCGACTCCAAGATACGCAGTATTTT	CASSERLQDTQYF
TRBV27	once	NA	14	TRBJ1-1	TGTGCCAGCAGTACACCAGACAGGCTCACTGAAGCTTTCTTT	CASSTPDRLTEAFF
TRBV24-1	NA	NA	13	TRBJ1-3	TGTGCCACCAGCCCCGGGGCTGGAAACACCATATATTTT	CATSPGAGNTIYF
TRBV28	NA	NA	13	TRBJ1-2	TGTGCCAGCAGTTTACCCGGGAACTATGGCTACACCTTC	CASSLPGNYGYTF
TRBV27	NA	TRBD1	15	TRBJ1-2	TGTGCCAGCAGTTCAGGACAGGGGGCGCAGGGCGGCTACACCTTC	CASSSGQGAQGGYTF
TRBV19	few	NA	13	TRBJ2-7	TGTGCCAGTAGCCGGGACATCTCCTACGAGCAGTACTTC	CASSRDISYEQYF
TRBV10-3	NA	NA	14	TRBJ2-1	TGTGCCACCGGGGAAAAGGAAGGAGACAATGAGCAGTTCTTC	CATGEKEGDNEQFF
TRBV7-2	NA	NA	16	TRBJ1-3	TGTGCCAGCAGCTTAGGGGGGAGGAGCTCTGGAAACACCATATATTTT	CASSLGGRSSGNTIYF
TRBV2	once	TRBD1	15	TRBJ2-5	TGTGCCAGCAGCCGAGACGGACAGGCCTCGGAGACCCAGTACTTC	CASSRDGQASETQYF
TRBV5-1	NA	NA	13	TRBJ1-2	TGCGCCAGCACCTCAGGGTTCAACTATGGCTACACCTTC	CASTSGFNYGYTF
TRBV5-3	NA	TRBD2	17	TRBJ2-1	TGTGCCAGAAGCGGCCGGACTAGCGGGAATATTTGTAATGAGCAGTTCTTC	CARSGRTSGNICNEQFF
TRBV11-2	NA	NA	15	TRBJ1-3	TGTGCCAGCAGCTTATCGAGACTTGCTGGAAACACCATATATTTT	CASSLSRLAGNTIYF
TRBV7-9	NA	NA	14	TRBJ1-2	TGTGCCAGCAGCTTAGGTCAGGGCCCCTATGGCTACACCTTC	CASSLGQGPYGYTF
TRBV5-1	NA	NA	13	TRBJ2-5	TGCGCCAGCAGCCCGGTATACCAAGAGACCCAGTACTTC	CASSPVYQETQYF